The T cell receptor (beta chain) under discussion was sequenced for a study of human T cells and chemical hapten exposure. Study summary: 2% DPC applied to a 2 cm by 2 cm arm area sensitized donors.

Time point here: pre-sensitization, week 0. Stated treatment: therapeutic diphenylcyclopropenone sensitization with weekly scalp DPC. Using its own MiXCR run on the RACE reads, TCRdb lists one record per CDR3 protein. The repertoire consists of around 95,000 distinct CDR3 sequences, with roughly 10% occurring once and the leading ten covering around 3.1%. Study-wide points: Large CDR3 similarity clusters arose significantly more often from expanded TCRs than from controls. DPC sensitization produced no change in TCRs with frequency above 1 in 1000.

This clonotype was seen repeatedly, ten times or more. Its target is unknown. The CDR3 contains 14 residues. The V gene lost 0 bases and the J gene lost 8 bases, with 13 bases spanning the gap. CDR1 MNHNY and CDR2 SVGAGI come from the germline V gene (reference sequence). The sample here was whole blood, taken in connection with sensitization to the hapten diphenylcyclopropenone (DPC). The chain employs TRBV6-6 and TRBJ1-2; possible D gene TRBD1, 6 bases. This TCR was recovered from a woman aged 60-75 years with alopecia areata. Some clones in this sample may be carry-over from other donors' samples. This CDR3 is CASSYSQGSRGYTF. The CDR3 DNA is TGTGCCAGCAGTTACTCGCAGGGGTCGAGAGGCTACACCTTC.